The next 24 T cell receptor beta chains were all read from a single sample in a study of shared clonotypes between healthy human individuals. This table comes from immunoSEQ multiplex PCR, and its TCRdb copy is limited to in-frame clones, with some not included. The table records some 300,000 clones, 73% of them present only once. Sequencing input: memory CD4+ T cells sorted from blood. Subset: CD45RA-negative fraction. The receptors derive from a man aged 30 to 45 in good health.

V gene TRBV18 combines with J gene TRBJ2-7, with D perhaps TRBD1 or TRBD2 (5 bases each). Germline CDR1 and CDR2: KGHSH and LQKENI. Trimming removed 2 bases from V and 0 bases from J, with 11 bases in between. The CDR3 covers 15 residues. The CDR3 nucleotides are TGTGCCAGCTCACCAAGAGGGCAGGGCTCCTACGAGCAGTACTTC. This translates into CASSPRGQGSYEQYF.

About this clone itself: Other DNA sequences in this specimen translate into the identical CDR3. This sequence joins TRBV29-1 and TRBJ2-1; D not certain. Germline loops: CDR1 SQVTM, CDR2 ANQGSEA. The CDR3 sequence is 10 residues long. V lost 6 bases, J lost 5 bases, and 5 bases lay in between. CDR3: CSVSNNEQFF. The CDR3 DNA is TGCAGCGTCTCGAACAATGAGCAGTTCTTC.

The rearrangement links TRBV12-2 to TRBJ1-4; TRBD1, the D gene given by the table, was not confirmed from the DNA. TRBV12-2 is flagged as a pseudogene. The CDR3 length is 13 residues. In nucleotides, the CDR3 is TGTGCAAGTCGCTTAGAGGGGAATGAAAAACTGTTTTTT. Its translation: CASRLEGNEKLFF.

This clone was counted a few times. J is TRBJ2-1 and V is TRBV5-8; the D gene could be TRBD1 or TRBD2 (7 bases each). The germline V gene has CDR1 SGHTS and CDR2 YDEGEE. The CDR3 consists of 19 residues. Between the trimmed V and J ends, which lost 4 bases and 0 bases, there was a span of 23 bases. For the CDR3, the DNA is TGTGCCAGCAGCCACATGTCAGGGGGGGTTGATAGCTCCTACAATGAGCAGTTCTTC. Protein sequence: CASSHMSGGVDSSYNEQFF.

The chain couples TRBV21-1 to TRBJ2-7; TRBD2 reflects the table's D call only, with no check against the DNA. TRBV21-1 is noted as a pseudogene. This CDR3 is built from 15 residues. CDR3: CASSKVATRLGEQYF. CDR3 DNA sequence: TGTGCCAGCAGCAAAGTGGCAACTAGGTTAGGCGAGCAGTACTTC.

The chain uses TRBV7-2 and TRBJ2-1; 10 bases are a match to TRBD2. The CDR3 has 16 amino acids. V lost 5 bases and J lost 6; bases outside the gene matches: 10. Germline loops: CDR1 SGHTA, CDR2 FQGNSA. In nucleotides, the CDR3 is TGTGCCAGCAGCCCCTCCCGGACTAGCGGCTTCAATGAGCAGTTCTTC. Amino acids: CASSPSRTSGFNEQFF.

The CDR3 sequence: CASSSLKLIGKAFF. DNA of the CDR3: TGTGCCAGCAGCTCCCTTAAGCTTATTGGTAAAGCTTTCTTT. The chain uses TRBV5-6 and TRBJ1-1; the D is unclear. Germline V gives CDR1 SGHDT, CDR2 YYEEEE. This CDR3 has 14 amino acids. The V end was cut by 3 bases, the J end by 9 bases, with 18 bases between.

CDR3: CASTLRPGGGPGTGFGANVLTF. The CDR3 nucleotides are TGTGCCAGCACCCTACGGCCTGGCGGCGGTCCCGGGACAGGGTTCGGGGCCAACGTCCTGACTTTC. J is TRBJ2-6 and V is TRBV2; TRBD1 aligns across 9 bases. After removal of 7 bases from V and 4 bases from J, the junction contained 26 bases not matched to a gene. CDR3 length: 22 amino acids. The germline gives CDR1 SNHLY, CDR2 FYNNEI. Full variable domain (rest looked up from reference TRBV2 and TRBJ2-6): EPEVTQTPSHQVTQMGQEVILRCVPISNHLYFYWYRQILGQKVEFLVSFYNNEISEKSEIFDDQFSVERPDGSNFTLKIRSTKLEDSAMYFCASTLRPGGGPGTGFGANVLTFGAGSRLTVL.

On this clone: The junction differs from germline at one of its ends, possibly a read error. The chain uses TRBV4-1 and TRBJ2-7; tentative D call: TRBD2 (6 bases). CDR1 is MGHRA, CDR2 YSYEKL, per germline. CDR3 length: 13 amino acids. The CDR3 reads CASSQEGGRGQNF. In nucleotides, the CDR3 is TGCGCCAGCAGCCAAGAGGGAGGCCGCGGCCAGAACTTC.

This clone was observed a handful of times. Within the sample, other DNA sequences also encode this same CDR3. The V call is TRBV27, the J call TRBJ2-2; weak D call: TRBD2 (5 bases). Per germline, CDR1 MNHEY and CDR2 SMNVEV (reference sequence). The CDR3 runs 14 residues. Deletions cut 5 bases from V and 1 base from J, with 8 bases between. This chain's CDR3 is CASSKDWNTGELFF. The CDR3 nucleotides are TGTGCCAGCAGTAAGGACTGGAACACCGGGGAGCTGTTTTTT.

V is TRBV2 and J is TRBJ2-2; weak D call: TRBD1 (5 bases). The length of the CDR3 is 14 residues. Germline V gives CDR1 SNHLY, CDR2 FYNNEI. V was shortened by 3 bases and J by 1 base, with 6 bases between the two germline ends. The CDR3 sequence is CASSDQGNTGELFF. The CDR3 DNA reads TGTGCCAGCAGTGACCAGGGGAACACCGGGGAGCTGTTTTTT.

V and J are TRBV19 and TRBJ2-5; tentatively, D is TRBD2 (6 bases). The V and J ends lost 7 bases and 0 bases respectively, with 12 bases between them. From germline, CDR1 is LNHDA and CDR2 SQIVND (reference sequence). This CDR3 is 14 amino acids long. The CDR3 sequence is CASKDSGYQETQYF. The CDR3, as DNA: TGTGCCAGTAAAGACAGCGGGTACCAAGAGACCCAGTACTTC.

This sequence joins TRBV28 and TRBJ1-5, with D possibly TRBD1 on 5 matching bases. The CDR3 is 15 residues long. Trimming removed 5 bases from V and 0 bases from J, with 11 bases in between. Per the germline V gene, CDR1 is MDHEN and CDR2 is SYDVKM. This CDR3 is CASSVRDPSNQPQHF. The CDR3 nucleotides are TGTGCCAGCAGTGTCCGGGACCCTAGCAATCAGCCCCAGCATTTT.

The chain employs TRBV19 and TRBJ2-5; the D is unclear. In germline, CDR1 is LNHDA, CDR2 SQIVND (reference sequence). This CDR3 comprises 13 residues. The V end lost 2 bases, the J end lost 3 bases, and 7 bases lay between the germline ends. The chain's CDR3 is CASSISREETQYF. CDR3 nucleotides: TGTGCCAGTAGTATATCTAGGGAAGAGACCCAGTACTTC.

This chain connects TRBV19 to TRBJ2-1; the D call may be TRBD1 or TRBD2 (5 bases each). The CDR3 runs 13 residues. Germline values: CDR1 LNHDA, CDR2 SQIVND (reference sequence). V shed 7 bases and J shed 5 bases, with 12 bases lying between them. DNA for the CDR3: TGTGCCAGTACCCGGGACCTCAACAATGAGCAGTTCTTC. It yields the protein CASTRDLNNEQFF.

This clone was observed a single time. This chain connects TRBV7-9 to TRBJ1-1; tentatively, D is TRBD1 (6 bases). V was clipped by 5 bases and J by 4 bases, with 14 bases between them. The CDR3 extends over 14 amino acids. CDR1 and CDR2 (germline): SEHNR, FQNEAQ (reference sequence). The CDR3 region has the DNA TGTGCCAGCAGCCCCCGGACAGAAGGCACTGAAGCTTTCTTT. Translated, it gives CASSPRTEGTEAFF.

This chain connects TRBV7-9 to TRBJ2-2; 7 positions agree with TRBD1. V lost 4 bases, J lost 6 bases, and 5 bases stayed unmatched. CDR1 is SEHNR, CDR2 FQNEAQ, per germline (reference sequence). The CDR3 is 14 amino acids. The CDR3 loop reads CASSYLGTAGELFF. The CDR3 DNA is TGTGCCAGCAGCTATTTAGGGACAGCCGGGGAGCTGTTTTTT.

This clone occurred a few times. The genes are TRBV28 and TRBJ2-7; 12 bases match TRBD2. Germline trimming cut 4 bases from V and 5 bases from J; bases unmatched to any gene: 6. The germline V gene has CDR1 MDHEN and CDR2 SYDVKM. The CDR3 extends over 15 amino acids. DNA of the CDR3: TGTGCCAGCAGTTCGCTAGCGGGAGGGTCCAACGAGCAGTACTTC. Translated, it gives CASSSLAGGSNEQYF.

The CDR3, as DNA: TGTGCCAGCAGCCGGGCACACTCGGATGAGCAGTACTTC. This sequence encodes CASSRAHSDEQYF. The V gene is TRBV14, the J gene TRBJ2-7; no firm D call. CDR3 length equals 13 residues. In germline, CDR1 is SGHDN, CDR2 FVKESK. V was clipped by 4 bases and J by 7 bases, with 14 bases between them.

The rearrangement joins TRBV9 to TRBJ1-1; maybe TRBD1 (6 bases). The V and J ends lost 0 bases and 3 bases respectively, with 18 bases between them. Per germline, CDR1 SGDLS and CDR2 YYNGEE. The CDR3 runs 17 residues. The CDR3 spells CASSVGGTGADYTEAFF. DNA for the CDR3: TGTGCCAGCAGCGTAGGAGGGACGGGGGCAGATTACACTGAAGCTTTCTTT.

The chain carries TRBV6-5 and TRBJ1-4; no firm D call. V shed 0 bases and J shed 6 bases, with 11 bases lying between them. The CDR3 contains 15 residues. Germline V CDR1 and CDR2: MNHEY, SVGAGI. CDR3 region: CASSYSGGPDEKLFF. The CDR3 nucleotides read TGTGCCAGCAGTTACTCTGGCGGACCTGATGAAAAACTGTTTTTT.

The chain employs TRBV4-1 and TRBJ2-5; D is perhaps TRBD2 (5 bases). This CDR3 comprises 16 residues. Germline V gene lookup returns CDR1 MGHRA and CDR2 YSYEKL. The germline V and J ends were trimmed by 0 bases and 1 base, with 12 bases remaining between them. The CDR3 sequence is CASSQDELGAQETQYF. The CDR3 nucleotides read TGCGCCAGCAGCCAAGATGAACTAGGAGCCCAAGAGACCCAGTACTTC.

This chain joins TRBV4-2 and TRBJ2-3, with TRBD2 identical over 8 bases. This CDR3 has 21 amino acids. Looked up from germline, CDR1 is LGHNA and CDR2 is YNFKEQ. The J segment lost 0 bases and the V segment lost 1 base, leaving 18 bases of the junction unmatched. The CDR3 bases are TGTGCCAGCAGCCAAGTCCCACGGGGTAGCGGGGCCGCCGCTAGCACAGATACGCAGTATTTT. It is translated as CASSQVPRGSGAAASTDTQYF.

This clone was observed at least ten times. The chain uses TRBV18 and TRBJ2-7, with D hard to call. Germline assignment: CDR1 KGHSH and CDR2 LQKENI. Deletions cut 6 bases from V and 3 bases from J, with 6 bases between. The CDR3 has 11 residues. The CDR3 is CASSLHYEQYF. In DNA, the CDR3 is TGTGCCAGCTCTCTGCACTACGAGCAGTACTTC.